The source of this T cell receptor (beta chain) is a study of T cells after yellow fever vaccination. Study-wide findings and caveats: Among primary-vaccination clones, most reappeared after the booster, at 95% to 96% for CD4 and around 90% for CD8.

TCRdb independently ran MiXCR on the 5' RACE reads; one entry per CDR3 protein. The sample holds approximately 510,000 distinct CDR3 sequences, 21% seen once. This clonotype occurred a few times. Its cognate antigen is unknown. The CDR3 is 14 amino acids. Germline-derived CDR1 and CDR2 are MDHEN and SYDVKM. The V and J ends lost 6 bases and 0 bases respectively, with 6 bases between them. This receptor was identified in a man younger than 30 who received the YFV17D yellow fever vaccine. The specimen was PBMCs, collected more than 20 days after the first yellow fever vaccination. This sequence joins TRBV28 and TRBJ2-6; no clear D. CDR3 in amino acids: CASSWGSGANVLTF. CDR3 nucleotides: TGTGCCAGCAGCTGGGGCTCTGGGGCCAACGTCCTGACTTTC. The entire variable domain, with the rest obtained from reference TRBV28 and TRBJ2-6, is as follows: DVKVTQSSRYLVKRTGEKVFLECVQDMDHENMFWYRQDPGLGLRLIYFSYDVKMKEKGDIPEGYSVSREKKERFSLILESASTNQTSMYLCASSWGSGANVLTFGAGSRLTVL.